The T cell receptor (beta chain) under discussion was sequenced for a study of cytomegalovirus exposure and HLA in healthy donors. Per the germline V gene, CDR1 is KGHSH and CDR2 is LQKENI. J lost 1 base, V lost 3 bases, and 8 bases had no gene match. CDR3 length: 17 residues. PCR used 60 Vbeta primers and 13 Jbeta primers. Libraries were prepared by immunoSEQ multiplex PCR; TCRdb keeps only in-frame clonotypes and omits some of them. The table includes about 150,000 clones, roughly 74% detected once. Sample: PBMCs. The chain employs TRBV18 and TRBJ1-5, with 8 bases identical to TRBD1. The clonotype comes from a man younger than 35 in good health and CMV-seronegative. Here the CDR3 DNA reads TGTGCCAGCTCACCGTCCAGGGGGCTAAAGAGCAATCAGCCCCAGCATTTT. Translating gives CASSPSRGLKSNQPQHF.